The entry below describes one T cell receptor (beta chain). CDR3 length: 11 amino acids. V was clipped by 5 bases and J by 5 bases, with 8 bases between them. Germline V lookup: CDR1 GTSNPN, CDR2 SVGIG (reference sequence). Individuals drawn from about two dozen US areas were about 18 to 95 years old. Cohort allocation depended upon clinical history that participants reported. The data belong to a study of blood T cell repertoires in COVID-19. Methods used by the authors: For nucleated cells, counts were estimated from reference gene primer amplification. Method: immunoSEQ multiplex PCR; TCRdb's copy keeps in-frame clones and lacks some. That table supplies the V and J calls and clone size; D and trimming were determined from the DNA. The table lists under 300,000 clones, approximately 90% of them singletons.

The V gene is TRBV30, the J gene TRBJ2-3; D not resolved. Sequencing input: PBMCs or T cells enriched from blood (not recorded which). This clonotype was sampled from a man between 35 and 55 years old who had recovered from COVID-19. CDR3: CAWGVGDTQYF. DNA for the CDR3: TGTGCCTGGGGGGTCGGAGATACGCAGTATTTT.